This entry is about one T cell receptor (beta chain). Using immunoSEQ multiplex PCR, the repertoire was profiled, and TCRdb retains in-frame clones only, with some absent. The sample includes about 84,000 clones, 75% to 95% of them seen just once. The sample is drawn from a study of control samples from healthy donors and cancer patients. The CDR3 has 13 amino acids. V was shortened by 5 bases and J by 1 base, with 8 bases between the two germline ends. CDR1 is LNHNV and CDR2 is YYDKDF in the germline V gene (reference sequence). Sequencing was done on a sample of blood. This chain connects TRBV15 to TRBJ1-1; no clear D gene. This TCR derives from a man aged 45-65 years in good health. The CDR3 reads CATSFRGNTEAFF. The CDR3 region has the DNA TGTGCCACCAGCTTCAGAGGGAACACTGAAGCTTTCTTT.